This entry concerns a single TCR beta chain. Its antigen is currently not known. Base qualities are missing; no much larger clone stands one base away. This sample was taken from a study of beta chain features in type 1 diabetes (dated by TCRdb to between 2017 and 2018). Turning to the overall study: Mean age, gender distribution, total cell number and subset yield did not differ between patients and healthy donors. A total of 85 million to 140 million sorted cells were examined across all samples, and the number of cells per subset was strongly correlated with RNA yield. Regulatory and stem cell-like memory subsets were obtained from only 8 patients and about 8 healthy donors, while naive and central memory subsets were obtained from all 28 donors. In the study, TCRB repertoires of sorted circulating CD4+ T cell subsets from recently diagnosed type 1 diabetes patients were compared with those of matched healthy donors. General findings and caveats noted by the study authors: At VDJ recombination sites, patients with type 1 diabetes made fewer insertions and deleted more nucleotides, a pattern implying thymic rearrangement abnormalities. Naive, central memory and regulatory TCRB repertoires appeared more similar among patients than among healthy donors. Because small numbers of individuals were included in the HLA sub-analyses, any influence of HLA type on TCRB rearrangement was left unresolved. Shorter templates might have been favored by PCR, but patient and control samples were amplified and corrected together, so both groups would have been affected equally by any skew. Because cDNA was sequenced instead of genomic DNA, highly expressing activated cells could be over-represented, though the groups showed no difference in activation or CD3 levels. In all four CD4+ subsets, TCRB CDR3 length was moderately but significantly shorter in type 1 diabetes patients.

A single peripheral blood draw of roughly 0.11 L on average was collected from each donor into heparinised tubes. A BD FACSAria II and a panel including CD45RO, CCR7, CD25, CD127, CD95 and CD27 were used to sort naive, central memory, regulatory and stem cell-like memory CD4+ T cells. A purity above 95% was achieved for all sorted populations. PBMCs were isolated immediately by Lymphoprep density gradient centrifugation and stained directly without culture. Samples were stained and sorted in pairs, with one healthy donor and one patient per experiment, so that batch effects were minimized. The V end loses 5 bases and the J end loses 2 bases, and a stretch of 12 bases separates them. Via the germline V gene, CDR1 is SGHTA and CDR2 FQGTGA. Including the terminal cysteine and phenylalanine, the CDR3 comprises 14 residues. Kept here is only the CDR3 DNA, which spans 42 bases and is read in frame from base 1.

All of the isolated RNA was reverse transcribed with the High Capacity cDNA Reverse Transcription Kit, so expressed TCRB transcripts were sequenced. Survey-depth immunoSEQ sequencing was performed on stem cell-like memory T cell samples, with an average of around 930,000 total reads per sample. Sorted cells were lysed in RLT buffer, and RNA was extracted using DNase-treated RNeasy Micro or Mini kits according to cell number. Each cell subset was processed on its own to prevent cross-contamination, while patient and healthy donor samples were processed together. Using the immunoSEQ multiplex PCR, TCRB sequences were amplified from cDNA into 87-bp fragments spanning the CDR3 region. Sequencing of the amplicons was performed on the Illumina HiSeq platform. The study's own analysis went as follows. PCR bias was computationally corrected using synthetic template baselines, reads within Hamming distance 2 were collapsed, and singletons that could not be merged were discarded. Reads were aligned against IMGT to assign V, D and J genes, CDR3 length and insertions or deletions at six rearrangement sites. Clonotype counts were normalized to sorted cell number within each subset before computing true diversity and Gini coefficients with the tcR R package. Repertoire sharing was quantified using the overlap coefficient calculated on TCRB nucleotide sequences. TCRdb limited this immuneACCESS table to in-frame rearrangements with V and J called. A share of clones is missing; checked studies link under half to unresolved V genes, and the rest is unexplained. That table supplies the V and J calls and clone size; D and trimming were determined from the DNA. The sample table holds about 16,000 clones, of which about 55% were seen once. The ten largest clones capture approximately 0.46% of the sample.

Recombination connected TRBV7-3 to TRBJ2-5, with TRBD1 tentatively as D gene (5 bases match). The TCR was taken from a woman aged 18-35 years in good health. What was sequenced was stem cell memory CD4+ T cells from blood. What the cell subset or site label conveys for this sample: stem cell-like memory CD4+ T cells. Read as DNA, the sequence is TGTGCCAGCAGCCAAGGCGGACAACAAGAGACCCAGTACTTC. The resulting protein is CASSQGGQQETQYF.